The T cell receptor beta chain under discussion was sequenced for a study of T cell responses to AZD1222 COVID-19 vaccine. Points from the study as a whole: The donors showed a predominance of white British ancestry and of females, with possible underestimation of clonal diversity. Reportedly, close to half of spike-specific TCRs are directed against unmutated variant regions. Vaccination with two AZD1222 doses was followed by a rise in Spike-specific TCR breadth and depth.

Regarding this clone: Its antigen is undetermined.

Generated by immunoSEQ multiplex PCR, the TCRdb table keeps only in-frame clones and is missing some. The profile shows more than 95,000 clones, about 90% of them singletons. V shed 2 bases and J shed 7 bases, with 12 bases lying between them. CDR1 and CDR2 (germline): SGHNT, YYREEE (reference sequence). CDR3 length: 14 residues. The chain has TRBV5-4 and TRBJ1-4, with D uncertain. The material sequenced was peripheral blood, taken on day 0 of AZD1222 vaccination. This TCR was recovered from an adult in good health. The CDR3 region is CASSFRGISEKLFF. CDR3 in DNA: TGTGCCAGCAGCTTCCGGGGAATATCTGAAAAACTGTTTTTT.